The clone carrying this T cell receptor beta chain occurred a few times. The antigen remains undetermined. The CDR3 covers 15 residues. CDR1 SGDLS and CDR2 YYNGEE come from the germline V gene. The V end lost 4 bases, the J end lost 1 base, and 13 bases lay between the germline ends. Next came a second PCR, run for about 6 to 12 cycles, which used a sample-barcoded 5' primer along with a J-beta primer mix. MiXCR, run by TCRdb on the 5' RACE reads, gives a single entry per CDR3 protein. The sample carries some 760,000 distinct CDR3 sequences, 20% to 25% recorded once. The record originates from a study of blood T cells in healthy people across ages. Study conclusions and caveats: With donor CMV status unknown, expanded clonotype changes were possibly confounded. Naive CD4+ cells and diversity were both higher in long-lived donors than in aged donors.

Separately, the same data were catalogued under a study of T cells of mothers and their children. That study adds: Each child contributed approximately 3.3 million TCR beta CDR3 reads, while each mother contributed over 8 million.

The chain combines TRBV9 with TRBJ2-3, with a possible D match to TRBD1 (6 bases). This TCR came from a boy aged 5 to 17 in good health. The specimen was blood. The chain's CDR3 is CASSLRTVGTDTQYF. The CDR3 nucleotides are TGTGCCAGCAGCCTGCGGACAGTTGGCACAGATACGCAGTATTTT.